The 5 T cell receptor beta chains below were found in one sample sequenced in a study of radiotherapy plus CTLA-4 blockade in lung cancer. TCRdb's copy holds only in-frame clones and misses some; the assay was immunoSEQ multiplex PCR. Among 70,000 to 90,000 clones listed, approximately 80% were seen once. This sample comprised peripheral blood, obtained from a patient treated with radiotherapy plus ipilimumab. The receptors come from a human donor with non-small cell lung cancer who had stable disease on radiotherapy plus ipilimumab.

The J gene is TRBJ1-1, the V gene TRBV28; D is ambiguous. V was clipped by 6 bases and J by 5 bases, with 13 bases between them. This CDR3 contains 13 residues. Per the germline V gene, CDR1 is MDHEN and CDR2 is SYDVKM. This CDR3 is CASSLRGRTEAFF. CDR3 DNA sequence: TGTGCCAGCAGCTTGCGAGGGAGGACTGAAGCTTTCTTT.

The rearrangement links TRBV2 to TRBJ2-7; D perhaps matches TRBD2 (6 bases). V was trimmed by 6 bases and J by 7 bases, leaving 16 bases between them. The CDR3 sequence is 13 residues long. Germline lookup yields CDR1 SNHLY and CDR2 FYNNEI. The CDR3, as DNA: TGTGCCAGCAGCCCGGGACTTGGCCTTGAGCAGTACTTC. This sequence encodes CASSPGLGLEQYF.

J is TRBJ1-6 and V is TRBV6-5; D gene ambiguous. The germline V gene has CDR1 MNHEY and CDR2 SVGAGI. V was trimmed by 6 bases and J by 2 bases, leaving 11 bases between them. CDR3 length: 15 residues. DNA of the CDR3: TGTGCCAGCAGACCGCAGTCGCCCTATAATTCACCCCTCCACTTT. It translates to CASRPQSPYNSPLHF.

V is TRBV27 and J is TRBJ2-7, with D possibly TRBD1 on 6 matching bases. There are 15 residues in the CDR3. Germline V gene lookup returns CDR1 MNHEY and CDR2 SMNVEV (reference sequence). Trimming cost V 5 bases and J 2 bases, with 16 bases left between them. The CDR3 coding sequence is TGTGCCAGCAGTCGTGACAGGCGATTTACCTACGAGCAGTACTTC. Translation gives CASSRDRRFTYEQYF.

This chain uses TRBV29-1 with TRBJ2-1; D is uncertain. With 3 bases removed from V and 7 bases from J, the gap between germline ends came to 13 bases. Germline CDR1 is SQVTM and CDR2 is ANQGSEA. CDR3 length: 13 residues. The CDR3 region is CSVDGWTMNEQFF. For the CDR3, the DNA is TGCAGCGTTGACGGCTGGACCATGAATGAGCAGTTCTTC.